The entry that follows covers one TCR beta chain sequence. These data belong to a study of blood T cell repertoires in COVID-19. Turning to the study itself: Acute-phase and convalescent COVID-19 samples originated in the United States, Italy and Spain. Sample material is recorded as cDNA or gDNA derived from T cells, B-cell-depleted T cells, or PBMCs.

Original data processing: Estimated nucleated cell counts came from reference gene primer amplification. Using immunoSEQ multiplex PCR, the repertoire was profiled, and TCRdb retains in-frame clones only, with some absent. V, J and clone size derive from that table, while D and trimming were established from the DNA sequence. This table holds just under 70,000 clones, about nine tenths found once. Germline V gene data show CDR1 as SGHRS and CDR2 as YFSETQ. V was pared by 4 bases and J by 7 bases, with 6 bases of the junction left unmatched. The CDR3 length is 14 residues. This chain uses TRBV5-1 with TRBJ1-4; 8 nucleotides match TRBD1. Sequencing input: peripheral blood. This sequence originates from a man younger than 40 with acute or convalescent COVID-19. The DNA of the CDR3 is TGCGCCAGCAGCCAAACAGGGACAGGTGAAAAACTGTTTTTT. Amino acid sequence: CASSQTGTGEKLFF.